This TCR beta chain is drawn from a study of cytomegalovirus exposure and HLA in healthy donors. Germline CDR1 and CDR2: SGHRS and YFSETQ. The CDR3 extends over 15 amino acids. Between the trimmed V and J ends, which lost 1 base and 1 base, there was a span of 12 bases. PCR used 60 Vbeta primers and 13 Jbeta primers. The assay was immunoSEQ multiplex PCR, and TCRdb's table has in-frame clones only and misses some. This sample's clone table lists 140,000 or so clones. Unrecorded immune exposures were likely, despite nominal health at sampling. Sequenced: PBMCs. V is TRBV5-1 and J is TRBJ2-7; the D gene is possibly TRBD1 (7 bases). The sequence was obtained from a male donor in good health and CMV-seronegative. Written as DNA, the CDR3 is TGCGCCAGCAGCTTGACGGCAGGGGGGTCCTACGAGCAGTACTTC. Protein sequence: CASSLTAGGSYEQYF.